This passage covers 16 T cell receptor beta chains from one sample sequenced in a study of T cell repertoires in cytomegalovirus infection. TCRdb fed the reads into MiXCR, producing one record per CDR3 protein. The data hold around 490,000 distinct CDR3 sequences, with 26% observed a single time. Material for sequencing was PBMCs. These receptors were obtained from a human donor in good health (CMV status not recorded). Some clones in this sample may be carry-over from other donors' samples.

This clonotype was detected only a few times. CDR3 protein: CGTSGGHLRYF. The CDR3 DNA sequence: TGTGGAACTAGCGGAGGGCATTTGCGGTATTTT. This chain joins TRBV19 and TRBJ2-3; 8 nucleotides align to TRBD2. Germline V lookup: CDR1 LNHDA, CDR2 SQIVND (reference sequence). CDR3 length: 11 amino acids. Complete variable domain (other parts from reference TRBV19 and TRBJ2-3): DGGITQSPKYLFRKEGQNVTLSCEQNLNHDAMYWYRQDPGQGLRLIYYSQIVNDFQKGDIAEGYSVSREKKESFPLTVTSAQKNPTAFYLCGTSGGHLRYFGPGTRLTVL.

CDR3: CASSESRGEQETQYF. The CDR3, as DNA: TGTGCCAGCAGTGAATCTAGGGGGGAACAAGAGACCCAGTACTTC. The chain carries TRBV2 and TRBJ2-5; D tentatively reads TRBD1 or TRBD2 (6 bases each). Per the germline V gene, CDR1 is SNHLY and CDR2 is FYNNEI. V was pared by 2 bases and J by 2 bases, with 12 bases between. The CDR3 has 15 amino acids.

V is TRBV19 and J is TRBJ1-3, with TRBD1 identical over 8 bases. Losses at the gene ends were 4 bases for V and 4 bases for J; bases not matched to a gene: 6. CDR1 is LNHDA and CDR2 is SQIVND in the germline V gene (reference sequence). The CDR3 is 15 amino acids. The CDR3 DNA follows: TGTGCCAGTAGTACCCGGACAGGGATCGGAAACACCATATATTTT. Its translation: CASSTRTGIGNTIYF.

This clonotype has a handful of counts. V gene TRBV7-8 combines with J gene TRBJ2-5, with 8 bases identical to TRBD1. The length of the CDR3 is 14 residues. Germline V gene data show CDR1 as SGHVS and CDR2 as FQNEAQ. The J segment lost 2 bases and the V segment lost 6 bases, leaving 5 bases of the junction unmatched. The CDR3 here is CASRWDRRQETQYF. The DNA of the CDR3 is TGTGCCAGCAGATGGGACAGGAGACAAGAGACCCAGTACTTC.

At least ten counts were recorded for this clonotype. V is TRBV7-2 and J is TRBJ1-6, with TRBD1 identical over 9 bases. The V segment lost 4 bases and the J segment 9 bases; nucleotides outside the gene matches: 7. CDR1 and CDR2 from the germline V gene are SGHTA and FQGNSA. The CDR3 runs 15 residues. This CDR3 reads CASSSGQGWGSPLHF. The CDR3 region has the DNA TGTGCCAGCAGCTCCGGACAGGGGTGGGGTTCACCCCTCCACTTT.

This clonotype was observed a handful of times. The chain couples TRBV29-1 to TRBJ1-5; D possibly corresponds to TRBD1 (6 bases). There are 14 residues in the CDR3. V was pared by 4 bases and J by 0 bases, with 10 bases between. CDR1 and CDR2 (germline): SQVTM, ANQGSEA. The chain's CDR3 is CSVGTADSNQPQHF. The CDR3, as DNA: TGCAGCGTTGGGACAGCGGATAGCAATCAGCCCCAGCATTTT.

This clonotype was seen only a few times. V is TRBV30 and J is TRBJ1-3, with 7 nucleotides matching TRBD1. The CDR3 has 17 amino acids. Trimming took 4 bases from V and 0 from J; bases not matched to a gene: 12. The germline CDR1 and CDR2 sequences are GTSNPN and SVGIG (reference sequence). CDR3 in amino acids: CAWKGKPGTVSGNTIYF. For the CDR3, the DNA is TGTGCCTGGAAAGGGAAACCTGGGACAGTCTCTGGAAACACCATATATTTT.

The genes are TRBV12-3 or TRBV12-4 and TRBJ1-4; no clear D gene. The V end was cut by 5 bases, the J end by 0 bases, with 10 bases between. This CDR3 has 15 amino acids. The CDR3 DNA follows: TGTGCCAGCAGTCAAAACGGTGCAACTAATGAAAAACTGTTTTTT. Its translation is CASSQNGATNEKLFF.

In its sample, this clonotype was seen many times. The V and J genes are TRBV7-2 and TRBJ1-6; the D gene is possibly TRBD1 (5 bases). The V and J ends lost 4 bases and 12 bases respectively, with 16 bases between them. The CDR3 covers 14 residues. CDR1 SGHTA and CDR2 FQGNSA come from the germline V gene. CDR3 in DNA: TGTGCCAGCAGCTCTGGGACTGGCAAGGGACCCCTCCACTTT. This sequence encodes CASSSGTGKGPLHF.

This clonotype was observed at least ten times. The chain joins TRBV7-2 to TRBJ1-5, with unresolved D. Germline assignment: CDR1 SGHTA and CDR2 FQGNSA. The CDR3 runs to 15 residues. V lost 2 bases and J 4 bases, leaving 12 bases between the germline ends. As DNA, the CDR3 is TGTGCCAGCAGCTTATCCCCCGTCGGTAATCAGCCCCAGCATTTT. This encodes CASSLSPVGNQPQHF.

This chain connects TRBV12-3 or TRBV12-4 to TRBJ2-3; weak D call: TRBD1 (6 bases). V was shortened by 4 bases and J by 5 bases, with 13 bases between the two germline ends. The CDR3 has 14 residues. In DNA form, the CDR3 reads TGTGCCAGCAGTTCCCAGGGGCCGGGAGATACGCAGTATTTT. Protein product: CASSSQGPGDTQYF.

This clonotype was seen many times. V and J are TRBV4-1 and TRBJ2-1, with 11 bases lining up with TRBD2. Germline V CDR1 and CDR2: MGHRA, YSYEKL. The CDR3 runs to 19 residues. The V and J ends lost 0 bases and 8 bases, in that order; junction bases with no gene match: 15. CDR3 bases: TGCGCCAGCAGCCAAGATTACATCCTTGCTAGCGGGAGGTCATATGAGCAGTTCTTC. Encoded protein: CASSQDYILASGRSYEQFF.

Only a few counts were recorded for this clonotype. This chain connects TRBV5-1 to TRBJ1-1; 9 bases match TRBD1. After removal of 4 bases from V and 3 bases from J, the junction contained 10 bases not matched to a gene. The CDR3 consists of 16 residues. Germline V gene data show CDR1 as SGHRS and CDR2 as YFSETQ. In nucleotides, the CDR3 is TGCGCCAGCAGCCATGACAAGGGGGACAGGGACACTGAAGCTTTCTTT. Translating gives CASSHDKGDRDTEAFF.

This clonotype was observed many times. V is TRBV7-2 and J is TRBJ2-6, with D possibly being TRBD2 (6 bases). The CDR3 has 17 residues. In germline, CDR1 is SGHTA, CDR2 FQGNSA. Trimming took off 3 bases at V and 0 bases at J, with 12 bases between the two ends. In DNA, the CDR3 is TGTGCCAGCAGCTTGGGGAGGAAATTCTCTGGGGCCAACGTCCTGACTTTC. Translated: CASSLGRKFSGANVLTF.

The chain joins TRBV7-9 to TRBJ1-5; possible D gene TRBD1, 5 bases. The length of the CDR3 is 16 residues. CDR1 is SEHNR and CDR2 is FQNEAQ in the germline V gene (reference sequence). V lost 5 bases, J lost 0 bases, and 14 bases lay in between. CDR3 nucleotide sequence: TGTGCCAGCAGCCCGAGTTGGGACTCTAGCAATCAGCCCCAGCATTTT. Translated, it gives CASSPSWDSSNQPQHF.

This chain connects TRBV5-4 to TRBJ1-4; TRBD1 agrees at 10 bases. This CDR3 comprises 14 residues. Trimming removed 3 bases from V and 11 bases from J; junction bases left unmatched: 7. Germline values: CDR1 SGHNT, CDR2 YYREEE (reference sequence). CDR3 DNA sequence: TGTGCCAGCAGCTCCGAGGGACAGGGGATGAAACTGTTTTTT. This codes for CASSSEGQGMKLFF.